The sequence of this TCR beta chain was determined in a study of shared clonotypes between healthy human individuals. Study in general: Donors had three CD4 naive, three CD4 memory, two CD8 naive and one CD8 memory plate apiece.

The CDR3 spans 17 residues. The ends were cut back, 8 bases at V and 0 bases at J, with 20 bases in the middle. Germline CDR1 SEHNR, CDR2 FQNEAQ (reference sequence). Healthy and HIV-negative, the adult donors had no recent acute infections or vaccinations. Donors, without exception, were Caucasian adults residing in Nashville, Tennessee. Study-level results: For naive CD4 cells, 4% to 5% of clonotypes were shared across a few donors.

Produced via immunoSEQ multiplex PCR; TCRdb's table is partial and in-frame only. The profile shows 2 million to 2.5 million clones, approximately 94% of them singletons. As for this clone: Its target is unknown.

Sample: naive CD4+ T cells sorted from blood. As for subset: CD45RA+ positively selected. The chain uses TRBV7-9 and TRBJ2-1; the D gene is possibly TRBD2 (5 bases). The sequence derives from a man aged 18 to 35 in good health. The CDR3 DNA reads TGTGCCAGCCGGCGGACGGAGTCGGGGTCCTCCTACAATGAGCAGTTCTTC. Protein sequence: CASRRTESGSSYNEQFF.